The 21 T cell receptor beta chains below all came from one sample that was sequenced in a study of blood T cell repertoires in COVID-19. Some clones are missing from TCRdb's copy, which holds only in-frame ones; the method was immunoSEQ multiplex PCR. The sample yields 300,000 to 400,000 clones, around 86% seen once. The sequencing sample was made of peripheral blood. These receptor sequences come from a woman between 45 and 60 years old with COVID-19, enrolled during active disease.

This chain connects TRBV10-3 to TRBJ2-1; 12 nucleotides align to TRBD2. V lost 7 bases, J lost 9 bases, and 10 bases stayed unmatched. Germline assignment: CDR1 ENHRY and CDR2 SYGVKD. The CDR3 is 15 residues long. CDR3 bases: TGTGCCATCAAACCGCAGACTAGCGGGAGTGGTGAGCAGTTCTTC. It specifies CAIKPQTSGSGEQFF.

This clone was picked up a small number of times. The chain combines TRBV5-1 with TRBJ2-3; no clear D gene. The CDR3 loop spans 15 amino acids. V lost 0 bases and J lost 0, with 8 bases in between. CDR1 is SGHRS and CDR2 is YFSETQ in the germline V gene. CDR3 coding DNA: TGCGCCAGCAGCTTGGACAGCACTAGCACAGATACGCAGTATTTT. Encoded protein: CASSLDSTSTDTQYF. Using reference TRBV5-1 and TRBJ2-3 for the parts outside the CDR3, the full variable domain is KAGVTQTPRYLIKTRGQQVTLSCSPISGHRSVSWYQQTPGQGLQFLFEYFSETQRNKGNFPGRFSGRQFSNSRSEMNVSTLELGDSALYLCASSLDSTSTDTQYFGPGTRLTVL.

V and J are TRBV7-3 and TRBJ2-1; TRBD2 matches 10 bases. V lost 2 bases and J lost 7; bases outside the gene matches: 8. The germline V gene has CDR1 SGHTA and CDR2 FQGTGA. This CDR3 spans 16 amino acids. The CDR3 here is CASSLRTSGKLNEQFF. Here the CDR3 DNA reads TGTGCCAGCAGCTTACGAACTAGCGGGAAGTTGAATGAGCAGTTCTTC. Variable domain in full (rest from reference TRBV7-3 and TRBJ2-1): GAGVSQTPSNKVTEKGKYVELRCDPISGHTALYWYRQSLGQGPEFLIYFQGTGAADDSGLPNDRFFAVRPEGSVSTLKIQRTERGDSAVYLCASSLRTSGKLNEQFFGPGTRLTVL.

The genes are TRBV5-1 and TRBJ2-1; 8 positions agree with TRBD2. Germline lookup yields CDR1 SGHRS and CDR2 YFSETQ. V shed 5 bases, J shed 0 bases, and the junction held 4 bases outside the gene matches. The CDR3 runs 15 residues. This CDR3 is CASSQAGVSYNEQFF. The CDR3 DNA reads TGCGCCAGCAGTCAAGCGGGGGTCTCCTACAATGAGCAGTTCTTC.

This chain uses TRBV6-5 with TRBJ1-5; D unresolved. The V gene's germline CDR1 is MNHEY and CDR2 SVGAGI. The CDR3 sequence is 13 residues long. V lost 9 bases and J lost 7, with 16 bases in between. The CDR3 loop reads CASIDTSYQPQHF. CDR3 coding DNA: TGTGCCAGTATTGACACCTCATACCAGCCCCAGCATTTT.

This clone was counted a few times. The chain recombines TRBV29-1 with TRBJ2-1, with 8 bases matching TRBD1. This CDR3 is 16 amino acids long. Losses at the gene ends were 5 bases for V and 3 bases for J; bases not matched to a gene: 12. The V gene's germline CDR1 is SQVTM and CDR2 ANQGSEA. CDR3 bases: TGCAGCGTTAACCAGGACAGGGCGTGGGACTACAATGAGCAGTTCTTC. Its protein product is CSVNQDRAWDYNEQFF.

This chain connects TRBV24-1 to TRBJ2-2; 9 bases map to TRBD2. The V and J ends lost 4 bases and 6 bases, in that order; junction bases with no gene match: 8. Germline CDR1 KGHDR, CDR2 SFDVKD. The length of the CDR3 is 16 residues. The CDR3 sequence: CATSDPPGTSPGELFF. The DNA of the CDR3 is TGTGCCACCAGTGACCCCCCAGGGACTAGCCCCGGGGAGCTGTTTTTT.

The chain uses TRBV2 and TRBJ2-3; 7 nucleotides match TRBD1. CDR3 length equals 14 residues. Losses at the gene ends were 6 bases for V and 0 bases for J; bases not matched to a gene: 3. Germline loops: CDR1 SNHLY, CDR2 FYNNEI. CDR3 nucleotides: TGTGCCAGCAGGGACAGGATTAGCACAGATACGCAGTATTTT. Amino acids: CASRDRISTDTQYF.

This clone was seen a handful of times. Written as DNA, the CDR3 is TGTGCCACCAGTGATGGAGGGAGATACGAGCAGTACTTC. Translated, it gives CATSDGGRYEQYF. The chain is built from TRBV24-1 and TRBJ2-7; D perhaps matches TRBD2 (6 bases). Germline CDR1 is KGHDR and CDR2 is SFDVKD. This CDR3 has 13 residues. V lost 3 bases and J 4 bases, leaving 9 bases between the germline ends.

The V and J genes are TRBV29-1 and TRBJ1-1, with 8 nucleotides matching TRBD1. This CDR3 comprises 11 residues. Germline V gene lookup returns CDR1 SQVTM and CDR2 ANQGSEA. The V segment lost 3 bases and the J segment 11 bases; nucleotides outside the gene matches: 5. Written as DNA, the CDR3 is TGCAGCGTTGAGAGGACAGGGTTGGCTTTCTTT. This translates into CSVERTGLAFF.

V usage is TRBV7-8 and J usage is TRBJ2-7; TRBD2 matches at 10 bases. This CDR3 region has 19 residues. Per the germline V gene, CDR1 is SGHVS and CDR2 is FQNEAQ. V lost 2 bases to trimming and J lost 3 bases; unmatched junction nucleotides: 16. The CDR3 reads CASSLPRHTPLAGVYEQYF. Written as DNA, the CDR3 is TGTGCCAGCAGCTTACCCCGTCATACCCCCCTAGCGGGGGTCTACGAGCAGTACTTC.

The V call is TRBV9, the J call TRBJ1-5; no definite D call. V shed 0 bases and J shed 9 bases, with 16 bases lying between them. The CDR3 runs to 15 residues. Germline V gene lookup returns CDR1 SGDLS and CDR2 YYNGEE. CDR3 nucleotides: TGTGCCAGCAGCGTAGGTCCCCTTTTGAGTCGGCCCCAGCATTTT. This gives the protein CASSVGPLLSRPQHF.

The chain has TRBV19 and TRBJ2-3, with 7 bases identical to TRBD1. This CDR3 is 14 amino acids long. Germline values: CDR1 LNHDA, CDR2 SQIVND (reference sequence). V was pared by 1 base and J by 6 bases, with 4 bases of the junction left unmatched. CDR3 coding DNA: TGTGCCAGTAGTATAGGACAGGGCATTGATACGCAGTATTTT. As protein: CASSIGQGIDTQYF.

The chain joins TRBV7-9 to TRBJ2-2; 14 bases agree with TRBD2. Germline-derived CDR1 and CDR2 are SEHNR and FQNEAQ (reference sequence). CDR3 length: 16 amino acids. V lost 4 bases and J lost 5; bases outside the gene matches: 3. In nucleotides, the CDR3 is TGTGCCAGCAGCTCGGGACTAGCGGGAGATACCGGGGAGCTGTTTTTT. This codes for CASSSGLAGDTGELFF.

This clone occurred once. The V and J genes are TRBV5-1 and TRBJ2-5; 8 nucleotides line up with TRBD2. Trimming removed 3 bases from V and 5 bases from J; junction bases left unmatched: 9. The germline V gene encodes CDR1 SGHRS and CDR2 YFSETQ. This CDR3 is built from 15 residues. The CDR3 region has the DNA TGCGCCAGCAGCTCGACTACGGGAGGGCGGGAGACCCAGTACTTC. Translated, it gives CASSSTTGGRETQYF.

V usage is TRBV5-1 and J usage is TRBJ1-1; D perhaps matches TRBD1 (6 bases). The CDR3 spans 15 residues. V was clipped by 4 bases and J by 4 bases, with 17 bases between them. Germline-derived CDR1 and CDR2 are SGHRS and YFSETQ. The CDR3, as DNA: TGCGCCAGCAGCATAGGGACAAAAATGCCCACTGAAGCTTTCTTT. This sequence encodes CASSIGTKMPTEAFF. Complete variable domain (other parts from reference TRBV5-1 and TRBJ1-1): KAGVTQTPRYLIKTRGQQVTLSCSPISGHRSVSWYQQTPGQGLQFLFEYFSETQRNKGNFPGRFSGRQFSNSRSEMNVSTLELGDSALYLCASSIGTKMPTEAFFGQGTRLTVV.

The rearrangement links TRBV5-1 to TRBJ1-1; 9 bases agree with TRBD1. This CDR3 is built from 15 residues. After removal of 3 bases from V and 7 bases from J, the junction contained 10 bases not matched to a gene. The V gene's germline CDR1 is SGHRS and CDR2 YFSETQ. The CDR3 nucleotides are TGCGCCAGCAGCTCCGGGGGACAGGGAACAATTGAAGCTTTCTTT. This sequence encodes CASSSGGQGTIEAFF. The full variable domain, in which reference TRBV5-1 and TRBJ1-1 provide the parts outside the CDR3, is KAGVTQTPRYLIKTRGQQVTLSCSPISGHRSVSWYQQTPGQGLQFLFEYFSETQRNKGNFPGRFSGRQFSNSRSEMNVSTLELGDSALYLCASSSGGQGTIEAFFGQGTRLTVV.

The genes are TRBV5-1 and TRBJ1-6, with 8 positions matching TRBD1. Germline V lookup: CDR1 SGHRS, CDR2 YFSETQ. Trimming cost V 2 bases and J 7 bases; bases outside gene matches: 8. The CDR3 extends over 16 amino acids. CDR3 sequence reads: CASSLQGEHWNSPLHF. The CDR3 bases are TGCGCCAGCAGCTTACAGGGGGAGCATTGGAATTCACCCCTCCACTTT. The variable domain in full, completed from reference TRBV5-1 and TRBJ1-6, reads KAGVTQTPRYLIKTRGQQVTLSCSPISGHRSVSWYQQTPGQGLQFLFEYFSETQRNKGNFPGRFSGRQFSNSRSEMNVSTLELGDSALYLCASSLQGEHWNSPLHFGNGTRLTVT.

In this sample, this clone turned up once. This chain joins TRBV7-6 and TRBJ2-5; 10 bases map to TRBD2. After removal of 5 bases from V and 5 bases from J, the junction contained 11 bases not matched to a gene. The CDR3 is 16 amino acids. Germline CDR1 reads SGHVS; CDR2 reads FNYEAQ. CDR3 residues: CASSPWGAGGPETQYF. CDR3 DNA: TGTGCCAGCAGCCCCTGGGGAGCGGGAGGGCCCGAGACCCAGTACTTC. Variable domain in full (rest from reference TRBV7-6 and TRBJ2-5): GAGVSQSPRYKVTKRGQDVALRCDPISGHVSLYWYRQALGQGPEFLTYFNYEAQQDKSGLPNDRFSAERPEGSISTLTIQRTEQRDSAMYRCASSPWGAGGPETQYFGPGTRLLVL.

This clone appeared once. The chain carries TRBV3-1 (or the pseudogene TRBV3-2) and TRBJ2-4; the D gene is possibly TRBD2 (6 bases). V gave up 7 bases and J gave up 4 bases, with 17 bases separating them. The CDR3 contains 15 residues. The germline V gene has CDR1 LGHDT and CDR2 YNNKEL (reference sequence). The CDR3, as DNA: TGTGCCAGCACTTTGGGGGGAACAGAGAAAAACATTCAGTACTTC. This translates into CASTLGGTEKNIQYF.

The rearrangement uses TRBV19 and TRBJ1-2; D perhaps matches TRBD1 (6 bases). CDR1 LNHDA and CDR2 SQIVND come from the germline V gene (reference sequence). This CDR3 has 14 amino acids. The V and J ends lost 3 bases and 1 base respectively, with 9 bases between them. The CDR3 loop reads CASSMDSDNYGYTF. CDR3 nucleotide sequence: TGTGCCAGTAGTATGGACAGCGATAACTATGGCTACACCTTC.